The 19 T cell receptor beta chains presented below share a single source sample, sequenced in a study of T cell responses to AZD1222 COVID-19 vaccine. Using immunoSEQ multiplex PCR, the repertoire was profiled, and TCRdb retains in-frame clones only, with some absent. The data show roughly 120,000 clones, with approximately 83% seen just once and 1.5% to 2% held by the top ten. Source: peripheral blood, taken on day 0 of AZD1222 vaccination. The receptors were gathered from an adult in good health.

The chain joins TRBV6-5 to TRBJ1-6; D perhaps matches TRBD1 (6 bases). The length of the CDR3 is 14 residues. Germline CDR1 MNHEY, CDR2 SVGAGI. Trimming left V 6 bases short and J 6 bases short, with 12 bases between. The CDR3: CASRQGGSNSPLHF. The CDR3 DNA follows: TGTGCCAGCAGACAGGGCGGTAGTAATTCACCCCTCCACTTT.

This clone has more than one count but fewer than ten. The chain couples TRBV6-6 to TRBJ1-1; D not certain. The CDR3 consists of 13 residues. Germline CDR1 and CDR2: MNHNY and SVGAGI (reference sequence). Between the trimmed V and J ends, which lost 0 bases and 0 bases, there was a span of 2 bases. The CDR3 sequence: CASSYSLNTEAFF. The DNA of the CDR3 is TGTGCCAGCAGTTACTCCCTGAACACTGAAGCTTTCTTT.

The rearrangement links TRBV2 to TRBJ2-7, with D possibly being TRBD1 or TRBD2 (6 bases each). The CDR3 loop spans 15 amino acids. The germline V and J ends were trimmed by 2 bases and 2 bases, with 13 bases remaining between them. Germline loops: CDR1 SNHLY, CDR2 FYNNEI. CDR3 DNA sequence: TGTGCCAGCAGTGAAAGGGGGGAAGACCCCTACGAGCAGTACTTC. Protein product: CASSERGEDPYEQYF.

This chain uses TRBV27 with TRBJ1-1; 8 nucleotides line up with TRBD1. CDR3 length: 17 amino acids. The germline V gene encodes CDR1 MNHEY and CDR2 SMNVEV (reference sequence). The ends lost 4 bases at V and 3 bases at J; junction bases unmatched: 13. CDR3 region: CASSSLQGAGEDTEAFF. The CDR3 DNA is TGTGCCAGCAGTTCCTTGCAGGGGGCAGGTGAGGACACTGAAGCTTTCTTT.

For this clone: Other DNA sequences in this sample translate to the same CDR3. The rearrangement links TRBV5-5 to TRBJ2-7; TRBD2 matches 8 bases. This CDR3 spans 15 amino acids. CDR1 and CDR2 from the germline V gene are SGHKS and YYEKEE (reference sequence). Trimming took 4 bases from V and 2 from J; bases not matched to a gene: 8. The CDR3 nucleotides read TGTGCCAGCAGCGGGTCGGGGGGGTATGCCTACGAGCAGTACTTC. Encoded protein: CASSGSGGYAYEQYF. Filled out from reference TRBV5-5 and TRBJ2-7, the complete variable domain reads DAGVTQSPTHLIKTRGQQVTLRCSPISGHKSVSWYQQVLGQGPQFIFQYYEKEERGRGNFPDRFSARQFPNYSSELNVNALLLGDSALYLCASSGSGGYAYEQYFGPGTRLTVT.

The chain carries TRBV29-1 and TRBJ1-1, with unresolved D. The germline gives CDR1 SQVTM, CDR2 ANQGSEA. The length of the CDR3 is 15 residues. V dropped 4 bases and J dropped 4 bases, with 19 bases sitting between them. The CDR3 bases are TGCAGCGTTGGACTGTACGGGATTGAGAGCACTGAAGCTTTCTTT. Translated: CSVGLYGIESTEAFF.

This CDR3 is CASRPGSGTTNEKLFF. CDR3 sequence (DNA): TGTGCCAGCAGACCCGGCTCAGGGACAACTAATGAAAAACTGTTTTTT. The rearrangement joins TRBV3-1 (or the pseudogene TRBV3-2) to TRBJ1-4; possibly TRBD1 for D (5 bases). Trimming removed 6 bases from V and 0 bases from J, with 14 bases in between. Per the germline V gene, CDR1 is LGHDT and CDR2 is YNNKEL (reference sequence). The CDR3 has 16 residues.

The CDR3 bases are TGCGCCAGCAGCTTTGACCCTGGGGGCAATCAGCCCCAGCATTTT. This translates into CASSFDPGGNQPQHF. The chain has TRBV5-1 and TRBJ1-5; D unresolved. The germline V gene encodes CDR1 SGHRS and CDR2 YFSETQ. CDR3 length equals 15 residues. The germline V and J ends were trimmed by 2 bases and 2 bases, with 11 bases remaining between them.

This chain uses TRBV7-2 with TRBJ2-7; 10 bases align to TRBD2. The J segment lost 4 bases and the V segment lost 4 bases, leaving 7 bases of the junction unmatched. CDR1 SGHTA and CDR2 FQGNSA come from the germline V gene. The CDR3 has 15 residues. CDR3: CASSSKREGGYEQYF. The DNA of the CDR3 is TGTGCCAGCAGCTCTAAGCGGGAGGGTGGGTACGAGCAGTACTTC.

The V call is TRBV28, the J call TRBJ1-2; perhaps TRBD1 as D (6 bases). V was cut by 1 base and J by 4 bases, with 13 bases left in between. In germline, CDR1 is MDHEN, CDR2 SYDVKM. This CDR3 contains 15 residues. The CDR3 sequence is CASSLSHRGAYGYTF. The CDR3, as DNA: TGTGCCAGCAGTTTATCTCATCGGGGGGCCTATGGCTACACCTTC.

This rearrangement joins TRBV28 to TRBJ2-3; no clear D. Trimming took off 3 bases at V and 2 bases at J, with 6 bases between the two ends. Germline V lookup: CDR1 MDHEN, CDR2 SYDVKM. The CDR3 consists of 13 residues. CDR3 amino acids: CASSLPNTDTQYF. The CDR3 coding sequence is TGTGCCAGCAGTTTGCCGAACACAGATACGCAGTATTTT.

CDR3 sequence: CSVAPAGGGETQYF. Here the CDR3 DNA reads TGCAGCGTTGCCCCAGCGGGAGGTGGGGAGACCCAGTACTTC. V gene TRBV29-1 combines with J gene TRBJ2-5; 9 nucleotides agree with TRBD2. This CDR3 has 14 residues. Trimming took 4 bases from V and 5 from J; bases not matched to a gene: 8. CDR1 and CDR2 from the germline V gene are SQVTM and ANQGSEA. The full variable domain, rest sourced from reference TRBV29-1 and TRBJ2-5, is SAVISQKPSRDICQRGTSLTIQCQVDSQVTMMFWYRQQPGQSLTLIATANQGSEATYESGFVIDKFPISRPNLTFSTLTVSNMSPEDSSIYLCSVAPAGGGETQYFGPGTRLLVL.

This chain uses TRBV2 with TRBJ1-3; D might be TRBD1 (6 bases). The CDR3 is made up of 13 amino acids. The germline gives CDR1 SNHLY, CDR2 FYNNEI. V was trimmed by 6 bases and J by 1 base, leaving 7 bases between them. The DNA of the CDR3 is TGTGCCAGCAGCGGACAGTCTGGAAACACCATATATTTT. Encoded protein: CASSGQSGNTIYF.

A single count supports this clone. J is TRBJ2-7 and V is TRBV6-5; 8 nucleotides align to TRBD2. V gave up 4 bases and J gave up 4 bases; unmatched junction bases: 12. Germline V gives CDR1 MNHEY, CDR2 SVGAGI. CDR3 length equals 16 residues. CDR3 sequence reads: CASSSNRGSGAYEQYF. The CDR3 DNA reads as TGTGCCAGCAGTTCAAACCGGGGTAGCGGGGCTTACGAGCAGTACTTC.

The CDR3 nucleotides are TGTGCCAGCAGCTGGGGGGGGCTCTCTCAGCCCCAGCATTTT. Its protein product is CASSWGGLSQPQHF. The rearrangement joins TRBV7-8 to TRBJ1-5, with D tentatively TRBD1 (6 bases). Germline loops: CDR1 SGHVS, CDR2 FQNEAQ. Between the trimmed V and J ends, which lost 4 bases and 6 bases, there was a span of 13 bases. This CDR3 contains 14 residues.

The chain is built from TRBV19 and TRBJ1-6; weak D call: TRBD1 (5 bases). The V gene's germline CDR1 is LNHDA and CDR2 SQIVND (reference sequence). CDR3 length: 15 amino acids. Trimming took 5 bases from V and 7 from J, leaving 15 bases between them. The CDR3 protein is CASSVREGKNSPLHF. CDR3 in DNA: TGTGCCAGTAGTGTCCGGGAGGGGAAGAATTCACCCCTCCACTTT. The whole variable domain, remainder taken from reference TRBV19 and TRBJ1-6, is DGGITQSPKYLFRKEGQNVTLSCEQNLNHDAMYWYRQDPGQGLRLIYYSQIVNDFQKGDIAEGYSVSREKKESFPLTVTSAQKNPTAFYLCASSVREGKNSPLHFGNGTRLTVT.

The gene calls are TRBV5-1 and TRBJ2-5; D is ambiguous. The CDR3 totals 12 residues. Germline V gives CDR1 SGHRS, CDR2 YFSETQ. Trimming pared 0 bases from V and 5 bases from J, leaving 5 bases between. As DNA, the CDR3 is TGCGCCAGCAGCTTGGTGGGTGAGACCCAGTACTTC. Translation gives CASSLVGETQYF.

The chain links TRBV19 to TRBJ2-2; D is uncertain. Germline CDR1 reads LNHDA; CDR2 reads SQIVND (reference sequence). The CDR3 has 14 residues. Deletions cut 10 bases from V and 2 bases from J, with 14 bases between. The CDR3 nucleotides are TGTGCCACCAACGTTAGGCCCAACACCGGGGAGCTGTTTTTT. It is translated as CATNVRPNTGELFF.

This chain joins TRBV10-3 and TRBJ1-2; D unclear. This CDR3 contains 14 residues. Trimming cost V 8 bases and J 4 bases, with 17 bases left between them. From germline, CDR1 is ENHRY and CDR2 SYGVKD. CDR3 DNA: TGTGCCATCGCGGACGGACCGGGCCGCTATGGCTACACCTTC. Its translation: CAIADGPGRYGYTF.